This T cell receptor beta chain was identified in a study of beta chain features in type 1 diabetes. Study at large: No patient-donor differences in age, gender, total cells or subset yield.

General study results and limits: The naive, central memory and Treg TCRB repertoires looked more alike in patients than they did in healthy donors. In all four CD4+ subsets, TCRB CDR3 length was significantly, moderately reduced in type 1 diabetes.

The germline V gene encodes CDR1 DFQATT and CDR2 SNEGSKA (reference sequence). V lost 7 bases, J lost 9 bases, and 13 bases lay in between. This CDR3 comprises 11 residues. Expressed TCRB transcripts were sequenced, since all the RNA that had been isolated was reverse transcribed. Sequencing was performed with immunoSEQ multiplex PCR; in TCRdb, only in-frame clones are kept and a portion is missing. The top ten hold 0.03% to 0.04% of the sample, which has under 450,000 clones, about 15% seen once. On this clone: The target antigen is unknown.

Donors contributed one heparinised blood draw apiece, averaging about 110 mL. This TCR came from a man aged 25 to 40 in good health. This chain connects TRBV20-1 to TRBJ2-1, with D maybe TRBD1 (5 bases). What was sequenced was naive CD4+ T cells from blood. The CDR3 DNA reads TGCAGTGTCCCGGGTAGGGGTGAGCAGTTCTTC. Protein: CSVPGRGEQFF.